These T cell receptor beta chains were read from a single sample in a study of blood T cells in healthy people across ages. TCRdb re-derived calls from the 5' RACE reads in MiXCR, one entry per CDR3 protein. This sample has 760,000 or so distinct CDR3 sequences; more than 20% occur once, and the top ten carry 9.4%. This sample was also put to use in a study of T cells of mothers and their children.

Input material: blood. These receptors all come from a boy aged 5 to 17 in good health. The CDR3 runs from the conserved cysteine through the conserved F or W. The order of the fields is V gene, J gene, clone size, D gene, CDR3 DNA, CDR3 protein. The D gene is left open where the match is weak. Size tells how often a clone was seen (once, few, many) or the class of an expanded clone, and some rows leave it out.

v_call: TRBV29-1
j_call: TRBJ2-3
clone_size: -
d_call: -
cdr3_nt: TGCAGCGTCCTAAATTTCAGGGGCGGAGGCACAGATACGCAGTATTTT
cdr3_aa: CSVLNFRGGGTDTQYF

v_call: TRBV14
j_call: TRBJ2-7
clone_size: few
d_call: -
cdr3_nt: TGTGCCAGCAGCCAAGATGTCGGCGGCTCCTACGAGCAGTACTTC
cdr3_aa: CASSQDVGGSYEQYF

v_call: TRBV3-1
j_call: TRBJ2-1
clone_size: -
d_call: TRBD2
cdr3_nt: TGTGCCAGCAGCCCGGGACTATACGAGCAGTTCTTC
cdr3_aa: CASSPGLYEQFF

v_call: TRBV5-1
j_call: TRBJ1-1
clone_size: -
d_call: -
cdr3_nt: TGCGCCAGCAGCTCCGACCCGACGGACACTGAAGCTTTCTTT
cdr3_aa: CASSSDPTDTEAFF

v_call: TRBV5-1
j_call: TRBJ1-1
clone_size: few
d_call: -
cdr3_nt: TGCGCCAGCAGCAACACAGGCATGAACACTGAAGCTTTCTTT
cdr3_aa: CASSNTGMNTEAFF

v_call: TRBV28
j_call: TRBJ2-5
clone_size: few
d_call: -
cdr3_nt: TGTGCCAGCAGTGGACCGATCGAGACCCAGTACTTC
cdr3_aa: CASSGPIETQYF

v_call: TRBV3-1
j_call: TRBJ1-5
clone_size: -
d_call: -
cdr3_nt: TGTGCCAGCAGCCAAGTCGGGGGCGGTCAGCCCCAGCATTTT
cdr3_aa: CASSQVGGGQPQHF

v_call: TRBV12-3/TRBV12-4
j_call: TRBJ2-1
clone_size: few
d_call: TRBD2
cdr3_nt: TGTGCCAGCAGTTTGCAGGGAGGGGTCGGCAATGAGCAGTTCTTC
cdr3_aa: CASSLQGGVGNEQFF

v_call: TRBV29-1
j_call: TRBJ2-7
clone_size: -
d_call: TRBD2
cdr3_nt: TGCAGCGTTGAACATGCGGGAGAGTCCTACGAGCAGTACTTC
cdr3_aa: CSVEHAGESYEQYF

v_call: TRBV6-2/TRBV6-3
j_call: TRBJ2-3
clone_size: -
d_call: -
cdr3_nt: TGTGCCAGCAGCCAGAGGGTACCTTACACAGATACGCAGTATTTT
cdr3_aa: CASSQRVPYTDTQYF

v_call: TRBV29-1
j_call: TRBJ2-1
clone_size: few
d_call: TRBD2
cdr3_nt: TGCAGCGTTGGTCGACTAGCGGCCTACAATGAGCAGTTCTTC
cdr3_aa: CSVGRLAAYNEQFF

v_call: TRBV19
j_call: TRBJ2-3
clone_size: -
d_call: -
cdr3_nt: TGTGCCAGTAGTATCCCATCACGAGGGACGGATACGCAGTATTTT
cdr3_aa: CASSIPSRGTDTQYF

v_call: TRBV20-1
j_call: TRBJ2-3
clone_size: -
d_call: -
cdr3_nt: TGCAGCGCCAGATCTCCAGGAAACACAGATACGCAGTATTTT
cdr3_aa: CSARSPGNTDTQYF

v_call: TRBV7-2
j_call: TRBJ2-7
clone_size: -
d_call: -
cdr3_nt: TGTGCCAGCAGCGTAACAAGCTTCCGGGCTAAGGCATTCTACGAGCAGTACTTC
cdr3_aa: CASSVTSFRAKAFYEQYF

v_call: TRBV6-1
j_call: TRBJ1-2
clone_size: few
d_call: -
cdr3_nt: TGTGCCACGACAGGTTTTCCAGCGACTGGGAAGGGCTACACCTTC
cdr3_aa: CATTGFPATGKGYTF

v_call: TRBV4-2
j_call: TRBJ2-1
clone_size: -
d_call: TRBD2
cdr3_nt: TGTGCCAGCAGCCAAGTCCCTCTAGCGGAGAGCTCCTACAATGAGCAGTTCTTC
cdr3_aa: CASSQVPLAESSYNEQFF

v_call: TRBV4-3
j_call: TRBJ1-6
clone_size: -
d_call: -
cdr3_nt: TGCGCCAGCAGCCACACAGAGAGCTCCTATAATTCACCCCTCCACTTT
cdr3_aa: CASSHTESSYNSPLHF

v_call: TRBV5-4
j_call: TRBJ2-5
clone_size: few
d_call: TRBD1
cdr3_nt: TGTGCCAGCAGCCGGACAGGGGGATCAGGAGAGACCCAGTACTTC
cdr3_aa: CASSRTGGSGETQYF

v_call: TRBV6-5
j_call: TRBJ1-1
clone_size: -
d_call: TRBD1
cdr3_nt: TGTGCCAGCAGTTACTGGGGACAGGGGGCTATGAACACTGAAGCTTTCTTT
cdr3_aa: CASSYWGQGAMNTEAFF

v_call: TRBV28
j_call: TRBJ2-1
clone_size: -
d_call: TRBD1
cdr3_nt: TGTGCCAGCAGCGGACCCGGGACAGGGATCTACAATGAGCAGTTCTTC
cdr3_aa: CASSGPGTGIYNEQFF

v_call: TRBV9
j_call: TRBJ2-1
clone_size: -
d_call: -
cdr3_nt: TGTGCCAGCAGCCCCTGGACGGACTACAATGAGCAGTTCTTC
cdr3_aa: CASSPWTDYNEQFF

v_call: TRBV12-3/TRBV12-4
j_call: TRBJ2-3
clone_size: -
d_call: TRBD2
cdr3_nt: TGTGCCAGCAGTTCCCATGGGGCGGGGGTAACAGATACGCAGTATTTT
cdr3_aa: CASSSHGAGVTDTQYF

v_call: TRBV7-6
j_call: TRBJ2-7
clone_size: few
d_call: TRBD1
cdr3_nt: TGTGCCAGCAGCTCGGGGACAGGGACCGCCTCCTACGAGCAGTACTTC
cdr3_aa: CASSSGTGTASYEQYF

v_call: TRBV7-9
j_call: TRBJ2-6
clone_size: few
d_call: -
cdr3_nt: TGTGCCAGCACTTCGGAGGACTCTGGGGCCAACGTCCTGACTTTC
cdr3_aa: CASTSEDSGANVLTF

v_call: TRBV5-1
j_call: TRBJ2-7
clone_size: -
d_call: TRBD1
cdr3_nt: TGCGCCAGCAGCTTGGGTTCCTGGGACAGTTCCTACGAGCAGTACTTC
cdr3_aa: CASSLGSWDSSYEQYF

v_call: TRBV29-1
j_call: TRBJ2-7
clone_size: -
d_call: TRBD2
cdr3_nt: TGCAGCGTATCGACTAGCGGGAGTTACGAGCAGTACTTC
cdr3_aa: CSVSTSGSYEQYF

v_call: TRBV12-3/TRBV12-4
j_call: TRBJ2-1
clone_size: -
d_call: -
cdr3_nt: TGTGCCAGCAGTTCGGGGGCCCCCTACAATGAGCAGTTCTTC
cdr3_aa: CASSSGAPYNEQFF

v_call: TRBV24-1
j_call: TRBJ1-2
clone_size: few
d_call: -
cdr3_nt: TGTGCCACCAGTGATTTCGGACAGACTGGCTACACCTTC
cdr3_aa: CATSDFGQTGYTF

v_call: TRBV3-1
j_call: TRBJ2-2
clone_size: -
d_call: -
cdr3_nt: TGTGCCAGCAGCCAAGGCGGGACTTACGGCGGGGCGCTGTTTTTT
cdr3_aa: CASSQGGTYGGALFF

v_call: TRBV5-6
j_call: TRBJ2-1
clone_size: few
d_call: -
cdr3_nt: TGTGCCAGCAGCTTTGGCGGGGCAGGGACCTACAATGAGCAGTTCTTC
cdr3_aa: CASSFGGAGTYNEQFF

v_call: TRBV5-4
j_call: TRBJ1-4
clone_size: few
d_call: TRBD1
cdr3_nt: TGTGCCAGCAGACCCGGGACAGGGGATAATGAAAAACTGTTTTTT
cdr3_aa: CASRPGTGDNEKLFF

v_call: TRBV24-1
j_call: TRBJ1-1
clone_size: few
d_call: TRBD1
cdr3_nt: TGTGCCACCAGTGCTCGACAGGGAGACACTGAAGCTTTCTTT
cdr3_aa: CATSARQGDTEAFF

v_call: TRBV7-2
j_call: TRBJ2-7
clone_size: many
d_call: TRBD1
cdr3_nt: TGTGCCAGCAGCTTAGACTACCGGGACAGATACGACTACGAGCAGTACTTC
cdr3_aa: CASSLDYRDRYDYEQYF

v_call: TRBV14
j_call: TRBJ2-2
clone_size: -
d_call: -
cdr3_nt: TGTGCCAGCAGCCTTAGGGGAAGTAAGGAGCTGTTTTTT
cdr3_aa: CASSLRGSKELFF

v_call: TRBV6-5
j_call: TRBJ2-2
clone_size: -
d_call: -
cdr3_nt: TGTGCCAGCCGCAGGGGTGGCACCGGGGAGCTGTTTTTT
cdr3_aa: CASRRGGTGELFF

v_call: TRBV29-1
j_call: TRBJ1-1
clone_size: -
d_call: -
cdr3_nt: TGCAGCGCCGGGGACTGGGTGGTGGGGGGAGGCACTGAAGCTTTCTTT
cdr3_aa: CSAGDWVVGGGTEAFF

v_call: TRBV27
j_call: TRBJ2-1
clone_size: -
d_call: -
cdr3_nt: TGTGCCAGCAGTCCCTCCAGGTCTTCTGGGGGGTACAATGAGCAGTTCTTC
cdr3_aa: CASSPSRSSGGYNEQFF

v_call: TRBV20-1
j_call: TRBJ2-7
clone_size: -
d_call: TRBD2
cdr3_nt: TGCAGTGCTAGGCACGGGACTACCTACGAGCAGTACTTC
cdr3_aa: CSARHGTTYEQYF

v_call: TRBV27
j_call: TRBJ1-2
clone_size: -
d_call: -
cdr3_nt: TGTGCCACCATGTCTAACTATGGCTACACCTTC
cdr3_aa: CATMSNYGYTF

v_call: TRBV7-9
j_call: TRBJ1-1
clone_size: few
d_call: TRBD1
cdr3_nt: TGTGCCAGCAGCTATTCACCGGGACAGGGGGCTTATGAAGCTTTCTTT
cdr3_aa: CASSYSPGQGAYEAFF

v_call: TRBV7-2
j_call: TRBJ2-3
clone_size: few
d_call: TRBD2
cdr3_nt: TGTGCCAGCAGCAAAGGCGGGGGGGCGGGAGATACGCAGTATTTT
cdr3_aa: CASSKGGGAGDTQYF

v_call: TRBV10-3
j_call: TRBJ1-1
clone_size: -
d_call: -
cdr3_nt: TGTGCCATCAGGCAGGGGTTGTGGACTGAAGCTTTCTTT
cdr3_aa: CAIRQGLWTEAFF

v_call: TRBV6-6
j_call: TRBJ1-1
clone_size: few
d_call: -
cdr3_nt: TGTGCCAGCAGTTACGGGGCGGACACTGAAGCTTTCTTT
cdr3_aa: CASSYGADTEAFF

v_call: TRBV10-3
j_call: TRBJ1-1
clone_size: -
d_call: -
cdr3_nt: TGTGCCATCAAAGGGGCAATGGTGAACACTGAAGCTTTCTTT
cdr3_aa: CAIKGAMVNTEAFF

v_call: TRBV3-1
j_call: TRBJ1-2
clone_size: few
d_call: -
cdr3_nt: TGTGCCAGCAGCCAAGTGGTCCAGGACGCAGGGACTAACTATGGCTACACCTTC
cdr3_aa: CASSQVVQDAGTNYGYTF

v_call: TRBV29-1
j_call: TRBJ1-1
clone_size: -
d_call: -
cdr3_nt: TGCAGCGTTGAGGAGGTTTACACTGAAGCTTTCTTT
cdr3_aa: CSVEEVYTEAFF

v_call: TRBV7-8
j_call: TRBJ1-1
clone_size: -
d_call: -
cdr3_nt: TGTGCCGGCAGCTCGCGGACGGCTGAAGCTTTCTTT
cdr3_aa: CAGSSRTAEAFF

v_call: TRBV24-1
j_call: TRBJ2-1
clone_size: -
d_call: TRBD2
cdr3_nt: TGTGCCACCAGTGATCCCGGGACTAGACCTTTCAATGAGCAGTTCTTC
cdr3_aa: CATSDPGTRPFNEQFF

v_call: TRBV20-1
j_call: TRBJ2-7
clone_size: -
d_call: TRBD2
cdr3_nt: TGCAGTGCTGCATCTAGCGGGATCTACGAGCAGTACTTC
cdr3_aa: CSAASSGIYEQYF

v_call: TRBV6-6
j_call: TRBJ1-5
clone_size: few
d_call: TRBD1
cdr3_nt: TGTGCCAGCAATATAGACAGGGGGAACAATCAGCCCCAGCATTTT
cdr3_aa: CASNIDRGNNQPQHF

v_call: TRBV7-3
j_call: TRBJ2-1
clone_size: few
d_call: TRBD2
cdr3_nt: TGTGCCAGCAGCCCCATAGGACTAGCTGGGGATGAGCAGTTCTTC
cdr3_aa: CASSPIGLAGDEQFF

v_call: TRBV9
j_call: TRBJ2-1
clone_size: few
d_call: -
cdr3_nt: TGTGCCAGCAGCGAGACAGGCCTTAGCTCCTACAATGAGCAGTTCTTC
cdr3_aa: CASSETGLSSYNEQFF

v_call: TRBV7-3
j_call: TRBJ1-2
clone_size: few
d_call: -
cdr3_nt: TGTGCCAGCAGCTCAAATGCCCAGGTCTATGGCTACACCTTC
cdr3_aa: CASSSNAQVYGYTF

v_call: TRBV2
j_call: TRBJ1-5
clone_size: few
d_call: -
cdr3_nt: TGTGCCAGCAGTGAAACTCGGGGACGGGTGCAGAATCAGCCCCAGCATTTT
cdr3_aa: CASSETRGRVQNQPQHF